Presented here are 23 T cell receptor beta chains from one specimen sequenced in a study of Ad26.COV2.S vaccination and SARS-CoV-2 variants. Method: immunoSEQ multiplex PCR; TCRdb's copy keeps in-frame clones and lacks some. There are some 390,000 clones in the sample; about nine tenths occur only once, and around 1.9% lies in the top ten. As for treatment: around 19 received Ad26.COV2.S at low or high dose, single or two shots; five or six received placebo; per-sample allocation not given. On day 63 after the first injection, vaccine and placebo recipients gave samples. The starting material was peripheral blood, obtained in a trial of Ad26.COV2.S vaccine versus placebo. The source is a person aged 18-60 years who received the Ad26.COV2.S COVID-19 vaccine or a placebo.

The rearrangement uses TRBV18 and TRBJ1-1; D is unresolved. Trimming cost V 5 bases and J 8 bases, with 9 bases left between them. The CDR3 sequence is 11 residues long. Germline V lookup: CDR1 KGHSH, CDR2 LQKENI. Here the CDR3 DNA reads TGTGCCAGCTCAGCCAGTTTGGAAGCTTTCTTT. Encoded protein: CASSASLEAFF.

This rearrangement joins TRBV9 to TRBJ2-2; 8 nucleotides align to TRBD2. Germline CDR1 SGDLS, CDR2 YYNGEE. The CDR3 is made up of 15 amino acids. J gave up 5 bases and V 3 bases, and 6 bases lay outside the gene matches. The CDR3 sequence is CASSGTPSGTGELFF. CDR3 bases: TGTGCCAGCAGCGGGACGCCTAGCGGGACCGGGGAGCTGTTTTTT.

This chain links TRBV6-5 with TRBJ2-1; tentatively, D is TRBD1 or TRBD2 (5 bases each). CDR3 length: 15 amino acids. V lost 5 bases to trimming and J lost 4 bases, with 15 bases between them. From germline, CDR1 is MNHEY and CDR2 SVGAGI. The CDR3 nucleotides are TGTGCCAGCAGTCTTGAGGGGCTAGATTACAATGAGCAGTTCTTC. This codes for CASSLEGLDYNEQFF.

This rearrangement joins TRBV7-2 to TRBJ2-7; 8 bases are shared with TRBD1. V was pared by 5 bases and J by 2 bases, with 11 bases of the junction left unmatched. CDR3 length: 16 amino acids. Germline values: CDR1 SGHTA, CDR2 FQGNSA. CDR3 in DNA: TGTGCCAGCAGCCTATCCTCCGGGACAGGACCCTACGAGCAGTACTTC. This encodes CASSLSSGTGPYEQYF.

The chain is built from TRBV28 and TRBJ2-2, with 10 bases lining up with TRBD1. CDR3 length: 17 amino acids. Germline V CDR1 and CDR2: MDHEN, SYDVKM. The trim removed 5 bases at V and 8 bases at J, leaving 14 bases unmatched. The CDR3 loop reads CASSPPGTGVTPGELFF. CDR3 DNA: TGTGCCAGCAGTCCGCCCGGGACAGGGGTCACCCCAGGGGAGCTGTTTTTT.

The rearrangement joins TRBV11-2 to TRBJ2-1, with TRBD2 matching 14 bases. This CDR3 is 16 amino acids long. The V gene end was trimmed by 1 base and the J gene end by 7 bases; junction bases not matched to a gene: 3. Germline lookup yields CDR1 SGHAT and CDR2 FQNNGV. The CDR3 DNA reads TGTGCCAGCAGCTTAGCCGGACTAGCGGGAGGTAATGAGCAGTTCTTC. The encoded protein is CASSLAGLAGGNEQFF.

This clone was recorded only once. The J gene is TRBJ2-7, the V gene TRBV7-8; D may be TRBD2 (6 bases). Germline CDR1 SGHVS, CDR2 FQNEAQ. The CDR3 totals 11 residues. V lost 6 bases and J lost 7, with 10 bases in between. CDR3 residues: CASSYGREQYF. CDR3 bases: TGTGCCAGCAGTTACGGGAGAGAGCAGTACTTC.

This clone has only a few counts. The V call is TRBV5-6, the J call TRBJ1-4; tentatively, D is TRBD1 (6 bases). This CDR3 is built from 18 residues. From germline, CDR1 is SGHDT and CDR2 YYEEEE. The V end lost 2 bases, the J end lost 4 bases, and 21 bases lay between the germline ends. Here the CDR3 reads CASSLANLQGSGNEKLFF. The DNA of the CDR3 is TGTGCCAGCAGCTTAGCGAATCTACAGGGTTCCGGTAATGAAAAACTGTTTTTT.

Here the CDR3 reads CASSSGRGEQYF. As DNA, the CDR3 is TGTGCCAGCAGCTCGGGCCGAGGGGAGCAGTACTTC. The genes are TRBV12-3 or TRBV12-4 and TRBJ2-7; D perhaps matches TRBD2 (5 bases). Deletions cut 6 bases from V and 7 bases from J, with 13 bases between. This CDR3 is 12 amino acids long.

This clone appeared once. The chain carries TRBV18 and TRBJ1-2; tentative D call: TRBD1 (5 bases). Germline values: CDR1 KGHSH, CDR2 LQKENI. The CDR3 runs 13 residues. The germline V and J ends were trimmed by 4 bases and 7 bases, with 13 bases remaining between them. The CDR3 loop reads CASSLTPGGGYTF. Written as DNA, the CDR3 is TGTGCCAGCTCACTGACCCCCGGGGGTGGCTACACCTTC. Combining the CDR3 with reference TRBV18 and TRBJ1-2 gives the whole variable domain NAGVMQNPRHLVRRRGQEARLRCSPMKGHSHVYWYRQLPEEGLKFMVYLQKENIIDESGMPKERFSAEFPKEGPSILRIQQVVRGDSAAYFCASSLTPGGGYTFGSGTRLTVV.

Remarks on this clone: The sample holds other DNA sequences that translate to the same CDR3. This chain connects TRBV28 to TRBJ2-7; D is undetermined. Germline assignment: CDR1 MDHEN and CDR2 SYDVKM. The V and J ends lost 6 bases and 1 base respectively, with 4 bases between them. This CDR3 spans 11 amino acids. The CDR3 coding sequence is TGTGCCAGCAGCTTTTCCTACGAGCAGTACTTC. This sequence encodes CASSFSYEQYF.

The genes are TRBV2 and TRBJ2-5; 7 bases are a match to TRBD1. Trimming removed 7 bases from V and 3 bases from J; junction bases left unmatched: 8. The CDR3 is made up of 14 amino acids. CDR1 and CDR2 (germline): SNHLY, FYNNEI. CDR3 protein: CASIPLGTEETQYF. CDR3 coding DNA: TGTGCCAGCATTCCGCTGGGGACAGAAGAGACCCAGTACTTC.

The gene calls are TRBV15 and TRBJ2-7; 9 bases fit TRBD1. Germline V gene lookup returns CDR1 LNHNV and CDR2 YYDKDF (reference sequence). The CDR3 runs 15 residues. Losses at the gene ends were 6 bases for V and 1 base for J; bases not matched to a gene: 7. This CDR3 reads CATSPDRGMSYEQYF. In nucleotides, the CDR3 is TGTGCCACCAGTCCCGACAGGGGGATGTCCTACGAGCAGTACTTC.

This clone was observed a single time. CDR3 nucleotides: TGTGCCAGCAGCCAAGGGGGGACAGGGGGCACCGGGGAGCTGTTTTTT. This gives the protein CASSQGGTGGTGELFF. The V call is TRBV3-1 (or the pseudogene TRBV3-2), the J call TRBJ2-2, with TRBD1 matching 11 bases. V lost 1 base, J lost 4 bases, and 2 bases stayed unmatched. The CDR3 runs 16 residues. CDR1 is LGHDT, CDR2 YNNKEL, per germline (reference sequence).

The genes are TRBV27 and TRBJ1-2, with D possibly TRBD1 on 6 matching bases. The CDR3 is 12 residues long. From germline, CDR1 is MNHEY and CDR2 SMNVEV (reference sequence). V was shortened by 4 bases and J by 4 bases, with 7 bases between the two germline ends. CDR3 residues: CASSSGAYGYTF. In nucleotides, the CDR3 is TGTGCCAGCAGTTCAGGGGCCTATGGCTACACCTTC.

The V and J genes are TRBV5-1 and TRBJ2-7; TRBD1 agrees at 9 bases. Germline assignment: CDR1 SGHRS and CDR2 YFSETQ. The V gene end was trimmed by 2 bases and the J gene end by 7 bases; junction bases not matched to a gene: 1. The CDR3 sequence is 12 residues long. The CDR3 bases are TGCGCCAGCAGCTTTGGGACAGGGGAGCAGTACTTC. It specifies CASSFGTGEQYF.

This clone was picked up one time. The CDR3 loop is CASRTEMNTEAFF. As DNA, the CDR3 is TGCGCCAGCAGGACAGAGATGAACACTGAAGCTTTCTTT. J is TRBJ1-1 and V is TRBV5-1; D might be TRBD1 (5 bases). This CDR3 is 13 amino acids long. The V end lost 5 bases, the J end lost 0 bases, and 8 bases lay between the germline ends. The germline gives CDR1 SGHRS, CDR2 YFSETQ.

This chain joins TRBV4-1 and TRBJ1-4; TRBD1 matches 9 bases. The CDR3 totals 18 residues. CDR1 is MGHRA and CDR2 is YSYEKL in the germline V gene. The V segment lost 0 bases and the J segment 7 bases; nucleotides outside the gene matches: 12. This CDR3 is CASSQDRDRAGSGEKLFF. CDR3 DNA sequence: TGCGCCAGCAGCCAAGACCGGGACAGGGCGGGTAGTGGTGAAAAACTGTTTTTT.

The chain employs TRBV18 and TRBJ2-7, with 9 nucleotides matching TRBD1. The CDR3 has 15 amino acids. J was trimmed by 2 bases and V by 4 bases; bases with no gene match: 6. Germline V lookup: CDR1 KGHSH, CDR2 LQKENI. The CDR3 coding sequence is TGTGCCAGCTCACAGAGGACAGGGGCCACCTACGAGCAGTACTTC. Translating it yields CASSQRTGATYEQYF.

In its sample, this clone was seen a few times. CDR3 bases: TGTGCCAGCAGCTCTTCAGGGGGGGCGCAGGCACCCCTCCACTTT. This codes for CASSSSGGAQAPLHF. The chain links TRBV7-3 to TRBJ1-6, with 7 bases identical to TRBD1. The length of the CDR3 is 15 residues. Trimming cost V 4 bases and J 11 bases; bases outside gene matches: 11. Germline V gene data show CDR1 as SGHTA and CDR2 as FQGTGA.

V is TRBV2 and J is TRBJ2-7; 7 nucleotides line up with TRBD2. The junction had 8 bases not matched to a gene; V was cut back by 2 bases and J by 4 bases. In germline, CDR1 is SNHLY, CDR2 FYNNEI. This CDR3 is 15 amino acids long. CDR3 coding DNA: TGTGCCAGCAGTGAATCGGGAGGCACTATTTACGAGCAGTACTTC. Translated: CASSESGGTIYEQYF. Looking up the rest from reference TRBV2 and TRBJ2-7 gives the full variable domain: EPEVTQTPSHQVTQMGQEVILRCVPISNHLYFYWYRQILGQKVEFLVSFYNNEISEKSEIFDDQFSVERPDGSNFTLKIRSTKLEDSAMYFCASSESGGTIYEQYFGPGTRLTVT.

The chain recombines TRBV19 with TRBJ2-3; D ambiguous. The germline CDR1 and CDR2 sequences are LNHDA and SQIVND (reference sequence). CDR3 length equals 13 residues. V was shortened by 7 bases and J by 0 bases, with 8 bases between the two germline ends. This CDR3 reads CASKAASTDTQYF. In DNA form, the CDR3 reads TGTGCCAGTAAGGCGGCTAGCACAGATACGCAGTATTTT.

The V gene is TRBV28, the J gene TRBJ2-3; D might be TRBD1 or TRBD2, each matching 5 bases. The V and J ends lost 2 bases and 6 bases respectively, with 15 bases between them. The CDR3 contains 15 residues. Germline V gene data show CDR1 as MDHEN and CDR2 as SYDVKM. CDR3 loop: CASSLGLGRGDTQYF. The CDR3 DNA reads as TGTGCCAGCAGTTTAGGGCTAGGACGGGGCGATACGCAGTATTTT.